This T cell receptor beta chain originates from a study of yellow fever vaccine responses in identical twins. From germline, CDR1 is SGHDN and CDR2 FVKESK. Trimming removed 4 bases at V and 3 bases at J, with 10 bases between. The CDR3 runs 14 residues. TCRdb recomputed calls from the RT-PCR reads with MiXCR, one row per CDR3 protein. Of approximately 6,900 distinct CDR3 sequences listed, 80% to 85% were seen once; the top ten hold 3% to 4%. Study conclusions and caveats: As reported, the vaccine T cell response of twins seemed partly convergent and partly personalized.

Of note for this clonotype: Its antigen is currently unknown.

Sequenced material: T cells from blood (PBMCs), unsorted or a sorted subset (not recorded which), taken before or after yellow fever vaccination (not recorded which). This chain connects TRBV14 to TRBJ2-1; D perhaps matches TRBD1 (6 bases). This TCR came from a woman younger than 35 who received the yellow fever vaccine. The CDR3 loop reads CASSRDTLYNEQFF. DNA for the CDR3: TGTGCCAGCAGCCGGGACACCCTCTACAATGAGCAGTTCTTC.